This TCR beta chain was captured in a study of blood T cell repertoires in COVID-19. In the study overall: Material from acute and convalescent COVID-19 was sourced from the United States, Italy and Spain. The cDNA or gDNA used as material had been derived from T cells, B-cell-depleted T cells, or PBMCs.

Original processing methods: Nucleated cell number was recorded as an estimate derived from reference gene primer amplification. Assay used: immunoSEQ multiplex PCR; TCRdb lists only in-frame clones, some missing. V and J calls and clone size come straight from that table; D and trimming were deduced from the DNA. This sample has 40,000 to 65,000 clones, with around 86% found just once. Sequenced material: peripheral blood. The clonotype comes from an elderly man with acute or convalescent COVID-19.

CDR3 amino acids: CASSLPTGEFF. The CDR3 DNA reads TGTGCCAGCAGCCTCCCGACAGGGGAGTTCTTC. V gene TRBV12-3 or TRBV12-4 combines with J gene TRBJ2-1, with 8 positions matching TRBD1. V was pared by 6 bases and J by 14 bases, with 6 bases of the junction left unmatched. This CDR3 spans 11 amino acids.